These T cell receptor beta chains were read from a single sample in a study of T cells in Graves' hyperthyroidism and ophthalmopathy. TCRdb re-analysed the multiplex PCR reads in MiXCR, keeping a single row per CDR3 protein. Seen here are 490,000 or so distinct CDR3 sequences, 15% to 20% observed once, and the top ten hold approximately 32%. The sequencing sample was made of blood. The origin of the receptors is a woman aged 30 to 39 with Graves' ophthalmopathy. Each CDR3 is given with its conserved first and last residue. The order of the fields is clone size, V gene, D gene, J gene, CDR3 protein, CDR3 DNA. The D gene is left open where the match is weak. The size of a clone is reported for some rows only, either as once, few or many, or as a class for expanded clones.

clone_size: few
v_call: TRBV7-9
d_call: TRBD1
j_call: TRBJ2-4
cdr3_aa: CASSPQGPLGLQYF
cdr3_nt: TGTGCCAGCAGTCCACAGGGGCCCCTAGGCCTTCAGTACTTC

clone_size: -
v_call: TRBV10-1
d_call: TRBD2
j_call: TRBJ2-3
cdr3_aa: CASSDGGEGNTQYF
cdr3_nt: TGCGCCAGCAGTGACGGCGGGGAGGGGAATACGCAGTATTTT

clone_size: many
v_call: TRBV27
d_call: -
j_call: TRBJ2-7
cdr3_aa: CASSTQQIGEQYF
cdr3_nt: TGTGCCAGCAGTACCCAACAGATTGGCGAGCAGTACTTC

clone_size: many
v_call: TRBV29-1
d_call: -
j_call: TRBJ2-7
cdr3_aa: CSVAETYEQYF
cdr3_nt: TGCAGCGTGGCAGAGACCTACGAGCAGTACTTC

clone_size: -
v_call: TRBV20-1
d_call: -
j_call: TRBJ1-1
cdr3_aa: CSAENNEAFF
cdr3_nt: TGCAGTGCAGAGAACAATGAAGCTTTCTTT

clone_size: many
v_call: TRBV11-2
d_call: -
j_call: TRBJ1-2
cdr3_aa: CASSLRGSGYTF
cdr3_nt: TGTGCCAGCAGCTTACGGGGAAGCGGCTACACCTTC

clone_size: -
v_call: TRBV28
d_call: TRBD1
j_call: TRBJ2-7
cdr3_aa: CASSLYRTGSEEQYF
cdr3_nt: TGTGCCAGCAGTTTATACCGGACAGGGTCCGAGGAGCAGTACTTC

clone_size: -
v_call: TRBV20-1
d_call: TRBD2
j_call: TRBJ2-1
cdr3_aa: CSARGTSGSHEQFF
cdr3_nt: TGCAGTGCTAGGGGGACTAGCGGGAGTCATGAGCAGTTCTTC

clone_size: many
v_call: TRBV7-3
d_call: TRBD1
j_call: TRBJ2-3
cdr3_aa: CASSPAGDRATQYF
cdr3_nt: TGTGCCAGCAGCCCTGCGGGGGACAGGGCGACGCAGTATTTT

clone_size: many
v_call: TRBV6-1
d_call: -
j_call: TRBJ2-4
cdr3_aa: CASSAVGQDIQYF
cdr3_nt: TGTGCCAGCAGTGCCGTAGGGCAGGACATTCAGTACTTC

clone_size: many
v_call: TRBV13
d_call: TRBD2
j_call: TRBJ2-2
cdr3_aa: CASSHLGLAENTGELFF
cdr3_nt: TGTGCCAGCAGCCACCTCGGACTAGCGGAGAACACCGGGGAGCTGTTTTTT

clone_size: many
v_call: TRBV27
d_call: TRBD1
j_call: TRBJ2-3
cdr3_aa: CASSPLRTGTGEDTQYF
cdr3_nt: TGTGCCAGCAGTCCCCTCCGGACCGGGACAGGGGAAGATACGCAGTATTTT

clone_size: few
v_call: TRBV5-4
d_call: -
j_call: TRBJ2-5
cdr3_aa: CASSLAGAGIETQYF
cdr3_nt: TGTGCCAGCAGCTTGGCAGGGGCAGGGATAGAGACCCAGTACTTC

clone_size: many
v_call: TRBV7-9
d_call: -
j_call: TRBJ1-2
cdr3_aa: CASSLTGEDHGYTF
cdr3_nt: TGTGCCAGCAGCTTAACGGGAGAGGACCATGGCTACACCTTC

clone_size: few
v_call: TRBV2
d_call: -
j_call: TRBJ1-2
cdr3_aa: CASSDDRSPNYGYTF
cdr3_nt: TGTGCCAGCAGTGATGACAGGAGTCCTAACTATGGCTACACCTTC

clone_size: -
v_call: TRBV7-2
d_call: TRBD1
j_call: TRBJ1-5
cdr3_aa: CASSVQGTSNQPQHF
cdr3_nt: TGTGCCAGCAGCGTACAGGGGACTAGCAATCAGCCCCAGCATTTT

clone_size: -
v_call: TRBV7-2
d_call: TRBD1
j_call: TRBJ1-3
cdr3_aa: CASSPWTGGGNTIYF
cdr3_nt: TGTGCCAGCAGCCCATGGACAGGGGGTGGAAACACCATATATTTT

clone_size: few
v_call: TRBV2
d_call: -
j_call: TRBJ1-6
cdr3_aa: CASIRTSSNSPLHF
cdr3_nt: TGTGCCAGCATTAGGACCTCTTCAAATTCACCCCTCCACTTT

clone_size: once
v_call: TRBV7-7
d_call: TRBD1
j_call: TRBJ2-7
cdr3_aa: CASSPGQADEQYF
cdr3_nt: TGTGCTAGCAGCCCGGGACAGGCAGACGAGCAGTACTTC

clone_size: -
v_call: TRBV30
d_call: -
j_call: TRBJ2-3
cdr3_aa: CAWWLSPDTQYF
cdr3_nt: TGTGCCTGGTGGTTGTCCCCAGATACGCAGTATTTT

clone_size: -
v_call: TRBV5-5
d_call: -
j_call: TRBJ1-1
cdr3_aa: CASLLGGTEAFF
cdr3_nt: TGTGCCAGCCTCCTCGGGGGCACTGAAGCTTTCTTT

clone_size: -
v_call: TRBV2
d_call: -
j_call: TRBJ2-6
cdr3_aa: CASSYPPRANVLTF
cdr3_nt: TGTGCCAGCAGTTACCCCCCTAGGGCCAACGTCCTGACTTTC

clone_size: many
v_call: TRBV28
d_call: TRBD2
j_call: TRBJ2-2
cdr3_aa: CASSRGLAGGAGELFF
cdr3_nt: TGTGCCAGCAGTCGCGGACTAGCGGGAGGGGCCGGGGAGCTGTTTTTT

clone_size: -
v_call: TRBV6-5
d_call: -
j_call: TRBJ2-1
cdr3_aa: CASSKGKGSYNEQFF
cdr3_nt: TGTGCCAGCAGTAAGGGTAAGGGCTCCTACAATGAGCAGTTCTTC

clone_size: few
v_call: TRBV19
d_call: -
j_call: TRBJ2-5
cdr3_aa: CASSTSTTQYF
cdr3_nt: TGTGCCAGTAGTACCAGTACGACCCAGTACTTC

clone_size: many
v_call: TRBV12-3/TRBV12-4
d_call: TRBD1
j_call: TRBJ1-1
cdr3_aa: CASMTGGGEAFF
cdr3_nt: TGTGCCAGCATGACAGGGGGCGGCGAAGCTTTCTTT

clone_size: -
v_call: TRBV19
d_call: -
j_call: TRBJ1-1
cdr3_aa: CASSVSSWGTFEAFF
cdr3_nt: TGTGCCAGTAGTGTATCCTCATGGGGGACTTTCGAGGCTTTCTTT

clone_size: many
v_call: TRBV7-9
d_call: TRBD1
j_call: TRBJ2-3
cdr3_aa: CASSFRGQGTDTQYF
cdr3_nt: TGTGCCAGCAGCTTTCGGGGACAGGGCACAGATACGCAGTATTTT

clone_size: many
v_call: TRBV7-2
d_call: -
j_call: TRBJ2-7
cdr3_aa: CASSLGLSHRSSYEQYF
cdr3_nt: TGTGCCAGCAGCTTAGGGTTATCACATAGGAGCTCCTACGAGCAGTACTTC

clone_size: -
v_call: TRBV9
d_call: TRBD2
j_call: TRBJ2-2
cdr3_aa: CASSVGAGGPTGELFF
cdr3_nt: TGTGCCAGCAGCGTAGGTGCGGGAGGGCCGACCGGGGAGCTGTTTTTT

clone_size: -
v_call: TRBV7-3
d_call: -
j_call: TRBJ2-2
cdr3_aa: CASSLTGRGELFF
cdr3_nt: TGTGCCAGCAGCTTAACGGGCCGGGGGGAGCTGTTTTTT

clone_size: -
v_call: TRBV7-8
d_call: TRBD2
j_call: TRBJ2-7
cdr3_aa: CASRVAGGLEEQYF
cdr3_nt: TGTGCCAGCAGAGTAGCGGGAGGGCTCGAAGAGCAGTACTTC